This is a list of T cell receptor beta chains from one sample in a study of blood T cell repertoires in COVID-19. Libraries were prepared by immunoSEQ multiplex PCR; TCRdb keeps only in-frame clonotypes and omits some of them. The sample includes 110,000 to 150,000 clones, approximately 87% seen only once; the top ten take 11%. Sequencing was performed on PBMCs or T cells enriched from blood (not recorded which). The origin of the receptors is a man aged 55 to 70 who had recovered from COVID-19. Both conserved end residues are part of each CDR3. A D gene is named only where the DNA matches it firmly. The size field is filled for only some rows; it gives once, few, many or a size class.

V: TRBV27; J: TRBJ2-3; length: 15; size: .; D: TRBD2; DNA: TGTGCCAGCAGTTTCGGCGGGGGGAGCACAGATACGCAGTATTTT; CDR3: CASSFGGGSTDTQYF
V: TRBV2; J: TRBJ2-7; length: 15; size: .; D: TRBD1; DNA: TGTGCCAGCAGTTCCAGGACAGGGGTGGGCTACGAGCAGTACTTC; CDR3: CASSSRTGVGYEQYF
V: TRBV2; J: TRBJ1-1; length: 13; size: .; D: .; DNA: TGTGCCAGCAGTGGACACCAGAACACTGAAGCTTTCTTT; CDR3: CASSGHQNTEAFF
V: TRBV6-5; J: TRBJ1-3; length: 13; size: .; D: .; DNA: TGTGCCAGCAGTCGAACTCCCGGAAACACCATATATTTT; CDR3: CASSRTPGNTIYF
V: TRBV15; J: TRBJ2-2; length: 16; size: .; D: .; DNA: TGTGCCACCAGCAGAGATAAAACTGGGAACACCGGGGAGCTGTTTTTT; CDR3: CATSRDKTGNTGELFF
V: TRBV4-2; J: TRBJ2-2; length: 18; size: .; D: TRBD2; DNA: TGTGCCAGCAGCCAAGATAAGGGACTAGCGGCGGGCACCGGGGAGCTGTTTTTT; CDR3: CASSQDKGLAAGTGELFF
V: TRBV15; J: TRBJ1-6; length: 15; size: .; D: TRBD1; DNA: TGTGCCACCAGCAGAGAAGGGACAGGAGGTTCACCCCTCCACTTT; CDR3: CATSREGTGGSPLHF
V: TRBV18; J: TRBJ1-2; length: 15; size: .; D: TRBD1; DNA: TGTGCCAGCTCAACGACCGGACAGGGGAACTATGGCTACACCTTC; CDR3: CASSTTGQGNYGYTF
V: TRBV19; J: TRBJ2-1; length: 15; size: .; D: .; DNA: TGTGCCAGTAAGCGGGCTCAAAGCTCCTACAATGAGCAGTTCTTC; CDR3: CASKRAQSSYNEQFF
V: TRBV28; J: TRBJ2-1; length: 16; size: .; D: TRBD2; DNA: TGTGCCAGCAGTTTCGGAGCGGGAGACATTGATGATGAGCAGTTCTTC; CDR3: CASSFGAGDIDDEQFF
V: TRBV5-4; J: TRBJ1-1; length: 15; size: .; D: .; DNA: TGTGCCAGCAGCAACCCACAGCACATGAACACTGAAGCTTTCTTT; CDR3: CASSNPQHMNTEAFF
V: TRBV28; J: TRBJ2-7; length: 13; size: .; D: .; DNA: TGTGCCAGCATACCCGGACAGTCCTACGAGCAGTACTTC; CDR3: CASIPGQSYEQYF
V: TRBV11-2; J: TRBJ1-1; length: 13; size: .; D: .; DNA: TGTGCCAGCAGCTTCCTTTTGAACACTGAAGCTTTCTTT; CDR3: CASSFLLNTEAFF
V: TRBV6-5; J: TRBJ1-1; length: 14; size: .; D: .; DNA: TGTGCCAGCACCTGGCCAGGGGCTGTGGCTGAAGCTTTCTTT; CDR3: CASTWPGAVAEAFF
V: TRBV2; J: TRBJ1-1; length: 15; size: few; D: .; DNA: TGTGCCAGCAGCCGGGAGACGACAGCGAACACTGAAGCTTTCTTT; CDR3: CASSRETTANTEAFF
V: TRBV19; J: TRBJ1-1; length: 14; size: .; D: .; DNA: TGTGCCAGTAGTATAGGTGGAGGGCTCACTGAAGCTTTCTTT; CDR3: CASSIGGGLTEAFF
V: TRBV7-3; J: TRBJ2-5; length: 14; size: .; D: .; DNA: TGTGCCAGCAGCCGAGGTCCGGGAGAAGAGACCCAGTACTTC; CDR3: CASSRGPGEETQYF
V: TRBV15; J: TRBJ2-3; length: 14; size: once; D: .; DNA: TGTGCCACCTCCTTTGGCCCTGGCACAGATACGCAGTATTTT; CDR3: CATSFGPGTDTQYF
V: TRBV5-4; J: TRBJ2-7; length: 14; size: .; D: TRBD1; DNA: TGTGCCAGCAGCTTAAGGGACAGCACCCACGAGCAGTACTTC; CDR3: CASSLRDSTHEQYF
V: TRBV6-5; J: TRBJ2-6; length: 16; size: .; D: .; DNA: TGTGCCAGCAGTTACTCGGGGGCCTCTGGGGCCAACGTCCTGACTTTC; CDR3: CASSYSGASGANVLTF
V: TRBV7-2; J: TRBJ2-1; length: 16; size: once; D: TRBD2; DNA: TGTGCCAGCAGCCCCCCGGGGAGCGGGGCCTACAATGAGCAGTTCTTC; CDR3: CASSPPGSGAYNEQFF
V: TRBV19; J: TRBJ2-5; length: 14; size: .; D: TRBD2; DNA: TGTGCCAGTACCCCAGCGGGGGGGCGAGAGACCCAGTACTTC; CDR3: CASTPAGGRETQYF
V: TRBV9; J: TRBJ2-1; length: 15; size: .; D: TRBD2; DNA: TGTGCCAGCAGCGTAAAAGCGGGAGAAAAGAATGAGCAGTTCTTC; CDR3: CASSVKAGEKNEQFF
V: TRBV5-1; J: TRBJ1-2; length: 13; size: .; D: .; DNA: TGCGCCAGCAGCTACAGCAGGGTGGATGGCTACACCTTC; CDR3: CASSYSRVDGYTF
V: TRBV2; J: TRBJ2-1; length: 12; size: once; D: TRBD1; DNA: TGTGCCAGCAGAGGACAGGGCGATGAGCAGTTCTTC; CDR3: CASRGQGDEQFF
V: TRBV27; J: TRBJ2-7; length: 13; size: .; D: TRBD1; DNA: TGTGCCAGCAGTTTCGGGACAGCCTACGAGCAGTACTTC; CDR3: CASSFGTAYEQYF
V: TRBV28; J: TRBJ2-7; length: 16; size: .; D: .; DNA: TGTGCCAGCAGTTTAAAGCCGGGGACAATGAGCTACGAGCAGTACTTC; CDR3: CASSLKPGTMSYEQYF
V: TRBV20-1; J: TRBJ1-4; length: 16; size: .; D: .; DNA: TGCAGTGCTAGTTACAGGGAATTGACAACTAATGAAAAACTGTTTTTT; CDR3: CSASYRELTTNEKLFF
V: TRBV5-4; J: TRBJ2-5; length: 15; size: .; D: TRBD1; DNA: TGTGCCAGCAGCGGGGACAGGGGCGTTCTCGAGACCCAGTACTTC; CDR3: CASSGDRGVLETQYF
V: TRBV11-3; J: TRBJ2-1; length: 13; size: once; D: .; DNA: TGTGCCAGCAGCTTAGGGTCGGGAGATGAGCAGTTCTTC; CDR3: CASSLGSGDEQFF
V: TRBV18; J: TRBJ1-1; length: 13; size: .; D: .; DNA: TGTGCCAGCTCACCACGAGTGAACACTGAAGCTTTCTTT; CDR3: CASSPRVNTEAFF
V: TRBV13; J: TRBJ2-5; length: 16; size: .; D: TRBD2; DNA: TGTGCCAGCAGCCAACTAGCGGGGGGGCCCCCAGAGACCCAGTACTTC; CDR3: CASSQLAGGPPETQYF
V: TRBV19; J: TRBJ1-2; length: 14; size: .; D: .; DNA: TGTGCCAGTAGTCCTACAGGGAATTCCTATGGCTACACCTTC; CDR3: CASSPTGNSYGYTF
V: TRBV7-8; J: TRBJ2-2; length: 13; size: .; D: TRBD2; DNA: TGTGCCAGCAAGCGGGGGAACACCGGGGAGCTGTTTTTT; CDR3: CASKRGNTGELFF
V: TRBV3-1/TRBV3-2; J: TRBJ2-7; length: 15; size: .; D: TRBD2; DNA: TGTGCCAGCAGCCTTGGGACTAGCGGCGCCTACGAGCAGTACTTC; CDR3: CASSLGTSGAYEQYF
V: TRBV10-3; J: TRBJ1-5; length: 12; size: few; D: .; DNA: TGTGCCATCGGGGGGACGAATCAGCCCCAGCATTTT; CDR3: CAIGGTNQPQHF
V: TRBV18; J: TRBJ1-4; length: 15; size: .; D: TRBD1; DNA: TGTGCCAGCTCACCACCGGGACAGGGACATGAAAAACTGTTTTTT; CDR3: CASSPPGQGHEKLFF
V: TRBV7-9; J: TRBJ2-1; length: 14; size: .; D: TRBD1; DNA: TGTGCCAGCAGCCCCCGGGACAGGGGGAATGAGCAGTTCTTC; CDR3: CASSPRDRGNEQFF
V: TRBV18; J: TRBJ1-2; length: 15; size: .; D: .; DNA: TGTGCCAGCTCACCCCGATCGGGTTTTGACGATGGCTACACCTTC; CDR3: CASSPRSGFDDGYTF
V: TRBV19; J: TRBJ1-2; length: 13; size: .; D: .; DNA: TGTGCCAGTAAGGGCAGGGGATTCTATGGCTACACCTTC; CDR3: CASKGRGFYGYTF
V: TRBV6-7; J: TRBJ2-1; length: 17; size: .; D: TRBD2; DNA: TGTGCCAGCCCCACGGCCCCTCTAGCGGGAGGGAGGAATGAGCAGTTCTTC; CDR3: CASPTAPLAGGRNEQFF
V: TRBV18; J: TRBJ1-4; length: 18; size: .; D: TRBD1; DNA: TGTGCCAGCTCGCCACCCCCGGGACAGGGGAGGTCTAATGAAAAACTGTTTTTT; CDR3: CASSPPPGQGRSNEKLFF
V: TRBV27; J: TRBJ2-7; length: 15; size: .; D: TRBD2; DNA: TGTGCCAGCAGTCCCATTAGCGGGAGGGGCTACGAGCAGTACTTC; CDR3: CASSPISGRGYEQYF
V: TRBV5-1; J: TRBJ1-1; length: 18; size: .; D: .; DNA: TGCGCCAGCAGCCCATACCCCCAGGGTACGAATGGGAACACTGAAGCTTTCTTT; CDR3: CASSPYPQGTNGNTEAFF
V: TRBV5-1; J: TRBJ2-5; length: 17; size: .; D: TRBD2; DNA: TGCGCCAGCAGCTGGGGACTAGCGGGGGGCTCCCAAGAGACCCAGTACTTC; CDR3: CASSWGLAGGSQETQYF
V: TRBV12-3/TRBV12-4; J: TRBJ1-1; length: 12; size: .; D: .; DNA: TGTGCCAGCAGTTTAGGTCCCGCGGGGGCTTTCTTT; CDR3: CASSLGPAGAFF
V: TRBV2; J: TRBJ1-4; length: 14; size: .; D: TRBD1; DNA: TGTGCCAGCAAGGTCGGGACAGGGTATGAAAAACTGTTTTTT; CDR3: CASKVGTGYEKLFF
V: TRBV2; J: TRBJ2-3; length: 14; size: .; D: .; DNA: TGTGCCAGCAGTGTCAGGGGCGTCGGAGATACGCAGTATTTT; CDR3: CASSVRGVGDTQYF